This T cell receptor (beta chain) was obtained from a study of post-analysis software for immune sequencing data (dated by TCRdb to between 2015 and 2017). Regarding the research as a whole: Relapsing-remitting, secondary progressive and progressive-relapsing multiple sclerosis were recorded as disease courses, and subtype annotation was lacking for some patients. The multiple sclerosis patient repertoires were compared with some twelve previously published healthy control repertoires from donors aged about 6 to 26 years. A subset of samples was prepared in parallel using single-end sample barcoding, then pooled and co-amplified after Illumina adapter ligation. Broad study findings and their caveats: Strong co-clustering of samples prepared in the same batch was shown by direct clustering with F measure, prompting a batch-effect correction. Normalized Chao1 diversity was significantly lower in multiple sclerosis patients than controls, suggesting substantial peripheral T-cell clonal expansion. The control group was slightly older than the multiple sclerosis patient group. Patients showed significantly higher frequencies than controls for roughly five TRBV segments, among them TRBV5-6, TRBV5-1 and TRBV20-1.

Taken from cysteine to phenylalanine, the CDR3 has 19 residues. Only the CDR3 DNA stays, 57 bases, in frame from base 1. The germline V gene yields MNHNS for CDR1 and SASEGT for CDR2. Trimming leaves V shorter by 6 bases and J shorter by 0 bases, with the junction holding 14 bases beyond the gene matches. The library was generated by PCR. Data came from an Illumina HiSeq 2500. Unique molecular identifiers were incorporated into TCR beta cDNA libraries to reduce PCR and sequencing biases. Every 1 to 10 million input T cells yielded 500,000 or so cDNA molecules, meaning each molecule approximated one T cell. The same protocol used for the earlier healthy control dataset was applied to prepare and sequence the patient libraries. Within a given batch, samples were prepared together, multiplexed and sequenced on the same HiSeq lane. For the original study's pipeline: MIGEC handled the raw barcoded reads, throwing out single-read molecular identifier groups before consensus assembly and CDR3 extraction. Clonotype tables were post-analysed with VDJtools, and diversity was normalized by down-sampling all datasets to the smallest sample size. In repertoire overlap clustering, CDR3 amino acid sequences, but not nucleotide sequences, were matched to correct batch-related cross-sample contamination. TCRdb trimmed the raw reads at Q25, called clones with MiXCR and kept productive beta chains. For every CDR3 protein sequence, its rows merge into one entry that carries the most common genes and DNA. The V and J calls reflect TCRdb's pipeline rather than the authors' work. This sample lists about 560,000 distinct CDR3 sequences; roughly 46% were detected once. Around 1.7% of the sample belongs to the ten largest clones.

Comments on this clonotype: Its antigen has not been determined. Per-nucleotide qualities are absent, and no much larger clonotype sits a single base away.

To demonstrate the VDJtools post-analysis software, the study profiled TCR beta repertoires from the peripheral blood of 10 to 15 young patients with multiple sclerosis. The multiple sclerosis patients were children and adolescents ranging in age from roughly 6 to 15 years. Sequences were obtained from blood. The sequence is built from TRBV6-1 and TRBJ2-3; 11 central nucleotides agree with TRBD2. The clonotype originates from a girl between 5 and 17 years old with multiple sclerosis. The CDR3 sequence is CASSQLAGGRTSSTDTQYF. The sequenced DNA: TGTGCCAGCAGCCAGCTAGCGGGGGGCAGAACTTCTAGCACAGATACGCAGTATTTT.